Listed here are 30 T cell receptor beta chains from one sample, sequenced in a study of blood T cell repertoires in COVID-19. The data were produced by immunoSEQ multiplex PCR, yet TCRdb's version contains in-frame clones alone and is incomplete. The sample has 240,000 or so clones; around nine tenths are singletons. Specimen: peripheral blood. These receptors were obtained from a woman in her 70s with active or convalescent COVID-19.

The table lists this clone with a count of one. The V and J genes are TRBV4-3 and TRBJ2-5; tentatively, D is TRBD2 (6 bases). Trimming removed 0 bases at V and 5 bases at J, with 10 bases between. Germline CDR1 LGHNA, CDR2 YSLEER. The CDR3 totals 14 residues. The CDR3 region has the DNA TGCGCCAGCAGCCAAGATCCCGGGGGTGAGACCCAGTACTTC. This encodes CASSQDPGGETQYF.

The chain has TRBV4-2 and TRBJ1-2; D is unclear. Per the germline V gene, CDR1 is LGHNA and CDR2 is YNFKEQ. This CDR3 comprises 15 residues. Trimming took 0 bases from V and 6 from J, leaving 14 bases between them. The CDR3 loop reads CASSQDFTLGNGYTF. In nucleotides, the CDR3 is TGTGCCAGCAGCCAAGATTTCACCCTCGGGAATGGCTACACCTTC.

A note on this clone: At one boundary the junction diverges from the germline segment, which might be a read error. The gene calls are TRBV4-1 and TRBJ2-7, with D possibly TRBD2 on 7 matching bases. The CDR3 length is 16 residues. Germline CDR1 reads MGHRA; CDR2 reads YSYEKL. CDR3 sequence reads: CARSLGGGRSSYEQYF. The CDR3 nucleotides read TGCGCCCGCAGCCTGGGGGGGGGCCGGAGCTCCTACGAGCAGTACTTC.

The gene calls are TRBV7-2 and TRBJ2-7; 10 bases match TRBD1. V lost 2 bases to trimming and J lost 3 bases; unmatched junction nucleotides: 10. The V gene's germline CDR1 is SGHTA and CDR2 FQGNSA. CDR3 size: 17 residues. The CDR3 coding sequence is TGTGCCAGCAGCTTAAACCTCTTAGGGACAGGGGACTACGAGCAGTACTTC. Protein sequence: CASSLNLLGTGDYEQYF.

The genes are TRBV10-2 and TRBJ1-5; TRBD1 is a possible D gene (6 bases). The germline CDR1 and CDR2 sequences are WSHSY and SAAADI. The CDR3 length is 15 residues. Trimming pared 5 bases from V and 0 bases from J, leaving 11 bases between. CDR3 DNA: TGCGCCAGCAGTTTGTCAGGGGCTAGCAATCAGCCCCAGCATTTT. It specifies CASSLSGASNQPQHF.

The sample holds a few counts of this clone. CDR3 sequence reads: CSASIVEKLFF. Here the CDR3 DNA reads TGCAGTGCTAGTATCGTAGAAAAACTGTTTTTT. The V gene is TRBV20-1, the J gene TRBJ1-4; D remains unclear. From germline, CDR1 is DFQATT and CDR2 SNEGSKA (reference sequence). CDR3 length equals 11 residues. The V end lost 3 bases, the J end lost 8 bases, and 7 bases lay between the germline ends.

This sequence joins TRBV10-3 and TRBJ1-4; D gene ambiguous. The germline V and J ends were trimmed by 2 bases and 5 bases, with 9 bases remaining between them. Germline V gene data show CDR1 as ENHRY and CDR2 as SYGVKD. The CDR3 is 14 amino acids. CDR3 in DNA: TGTGCCATCAGTGAGAGACAACCGAATGAAAAACTGTTTTTT. This sequence encodes CAISERQPNEKLFF.

This chain uses TRBV6-2 or TRBV6-3 with TRBJ1-1, with D maybe TRBD1 (5 bases). CDR1 is MNHEY, CDR2 SVGEGT, per germline. V lost 4 bases to trimming and J lost 3 bases, with 12 bases between them. The CDR3 totals 14 residues. The CDR3 DNA reads as TGTGCCAGCAGTTGGCAGGGCGGGGACACTGAAGCTTTCTTT. Translated: CASSWQGGDTEAFF.

J is TRBJ2-7 and V is TRBV12-3 or TRBV12-4; D is unclear. This CDR3 spans 13 amino acids. Trimming shortened V by 8 bases and J by 7 bases, and 18 bases separated the two germline ends. The CDR3 DNA reads as TGTGCCAGCCCTTCAGACGGAGCTTGGGAGCAGTACTTC. This codes for CASPSDGAWEQYF.

This chain links TRBV4-3 with TRBJ2-7; D is possibly TRBD2 (5 bases). Trimming took 1 base from V and 7 from J, leaving 11 bases between them. The CDR3 sequence is 13 residues long. Germline V CDR1 and CDR2: LGHNA, YSLEER. The DNA for the CDR3 is TGCGCCAGCAGCCAAGGAGGGATAGGTGAGCAGTACTTC. It specifies CASSQGGIGEQYF.

The V gene is TRBV5-1, the J gene TRBJ1-5; the D is unclear. There are 15 residues in the CDR3. Trimming took off 0 bases at V and 7 bases at J, with 14 bases between the two ends. Germline V gene lookup returns CDR1 SGHRS and CDR2 YFSETQ. The CDR3 region has the DNA TGCGCCAGCAGCTTGGGGAGTGCCGAAGGACAGCCCCAGCATTTT. Translated, it gives CASSLGSAEGQPQHF.

The V gene is TRBV5-5, the J gene TRBJ2-7, with a weak D call TRBD1 (5 bases). CDR1 and CDR2 (germline): SGHKS, YYEKEE (reference sequence). This CDR3 is built from 16 residues. Trimming pared 3 bases from V and 0 bases from J, leaving 16 bases between. CDR3 nucleotide sequence: TGTGCCAGCAGCTCAGGGAAGGTAACCCCCTCCTACGAGCAGTACTTC. It translates to CASSSGKVTPSYEQYF.

V is TRBV5-1 and J is TRBJ1-2; D possibly corresponds to TRBD1 (5 bases). Per the germline V gene, CDR1 is SGHRS and CDR2 is YFSETQ. This CDR3 is built from 13 residues. Trimming took off 0 bases at V and 7 bases at J, with 10 bases between the two ends. The CDR3 nucleotides read TGCGCCAGCAGCTTGGGGCAGGGACTTGGCTACACCTTC. It codes for CASSLGQGLGYTF.

The V call is TRBV6-6, the J call TRBJ1-1; D is perhaps TRBD1 (6 bases). The CDR3 runs to 14 residues. CDR1 is MNHNY and CDR2 is SVGAGI in the germline V gene (reference sequence). Trimming shortened V by 7 bases and J by 1 base, and 13 bases separated the two germline ends. CDR3 in DNA: TGTGCCAGCACCGTACAGGGAGAGAACACTGAAGCTTTCTTT. Amino acid sequence: CASTVQGENTEAFF.

The rearrangement joins TRBV5-5 to TRBJ2-3, with D perhaps TRBD1 (5 bases). The CDR3 consists of 12 residues. CDR1 SGHKS and CDR2 YYEKEE come from the germline V gene (reference sequence). Trimming removed 2 bases at V and 14 bases at J, with 15 bases between. The CDR3 reads CASSFLSGNLYF. CDR3 DNA sequence: TGTGCCAGCAGCTTTCTCTCAGGGAATCTGTATTTT.

The chain employs TRBV5-1 and TRBJ2-1; unclear D gene. V was pared by 0 bases and J by 5 bases, with 12 bases between. Germline V gene data show CDR1 as SGHRS and CDR2 as YFSETQ. The CDR3 totals 15 residues. CDR3 sequence: CASSLGLLEHNEQFF. DNA for the CDR3: TGCGCCAGCAGCTTGGGACTCCTAGAGCACAATGAGCAGTTCTTC.

This chain links TRBV20-1 with TRBJ2-7, with TRBD2 as a possible D gene (6 bases). V was shortened by 3 bases and J by 7 bases, with 16 bases between the two germline ends. There are 13 residues in the CDR3. The germline CDR1 and CDR2 sequences are DFQATT and SNEGSKA (reference sequence). CDR3 in DNA: TGCAGTGCTAGTGGTTGGGGGGTCGGGGAGCAGTACTTC. The encoded protein is CSASGWGVGEQYF.

The V gene is TRBV6-4, the J gene TRBJ1-2; D gene ambiguous. The CDR3 covers 13 residues. Germline assignment: CDR1 MRHNA and CDR2 SNTAGT. V lost 4 bases and J lost 2, with 8 bases in between. CDR3 loop: CASSGSGNYGYTF. The CDR3 nucleotides read TGTGCCAGCAGTGGGAGTGGGAACTATGGCTACACCTTC.

The chain has TRBV27 and TRBJ1-5; possible D gene TRBD1, 5 bases. In germline, CDR1 is MNHEY, CDR2 SMNVEV (reference sequence). This CDR3 contains 19 residues. The germline V and J ends were trimmed by 5 bases and 5 bases, with 28 bases remaining between them. The CDR3 DNA reads as TGTGCCAGCAGTCGGTCACCAATAGCTCAGGGCTGGGTCTATCAGCCCCAGCATTTT. This encodes CASSRSPIAQGWVYQPQHF.

This clone was found once. The V gene is TRBV4-3, the J gene TRBJ1-6; the D gene is possibly TRBD1 (6 bases). Germline V lookup: CDR1 LGHNA, CDR2 YSLEER. This CDR3 has 15 residues. V was trimmed by 1 base and J by 8 bases, leaving 12 bases between them. The CDR3 sequence is CASSQGTGRDSPLHF. CDR3 sequence (DNA): TGCGCCAGCAGCCAAGGCACAGGGAGAGATTCACCCCTCCACTTT.

This clone has a single count. The chain employs TRBV24-1 and TRBJ2-7, with 7 bases that match TRBD1. CDR1 and CDR2 from the germline V gene are KGHDR and SFDVKD. The CDR3 contains 14 residues. V lost 5 bases and J lost 7; bases outside the gene matches: 10. CDR3 loop: CATSASGQLREQYF. CDR3 nucleotide sequence: TGTGCCACCAGTGCCTCGGGACAGCTGAGGGAGCAGTACTTC.

The chain combines TRBV7-2 with TRBJ2-2; the D gene is possibly TRBD1 (6 bases). Per germline, CDR1 SGHTA and CDR2 FQGNSA. V gave up 4 bases and J gave up 4 bases, with 19 bases separating them. The CDR3 has 17 residues. This CDR3 reads CASSSSLHRVGTGELFF. CDR3 nucleotide sequence: TGTGCCAGCAGCTCCTCCTTACACAGGGTCGGCACCGGGGAGCTGTTTTTT.

The genes are TRBV6-5 and TRBJ1-1; D is unclear. The CDR3 has 13 residues. Deletions cut 7 bases from V and 1 base from J, with 10 bases between. CDR1 is MNHEY, CDR2 SVGAGI, per germline. In nucleotides, the CDR3 is TGTGCCAGCACCCTCGACTGGAACACTGAAGCTTTCTTT. Protein sequence: CASTLDWNTEAFF.

The chain carries TRBV5-1 and TRBJ2-5, with unresolved D. Germline V CDR1 and CDR2: SGHRS, YFSETQ. V was clipped by 2 bases and J by 3 bases, with 2 bases between them. The CDR3 totals 11 residues. Here the CDR3 reads CASSFEETQYF. As DNA, the CDR3 is TGCGCCAGCAGCTTCGAAGAGACCCAGTACTTC.

The chain carries TRBV6-2 or TRBV6-3 and TRBJ1-2; TRBD1 might be the D (6 bases). Germline loops: CDR1 MNHEY, CDR2 SVGEGT. This CDR3 contains 17 residues. V was shortened by 4 bases and J by 1 base, with 19 bases between the two germline ends. In DNA form, the CDR3 reads TGTGCCAGCAGTTCGGGCCGAACCCCCAGGGGTAACTATGGCTACACCTTC. Protein sequence: CASSSGRTPRGNYGYTF.

This chain connects TRBV7-2 to TRBJ1-1, with 10 bases matching TRBD1. In germline, CDR1 is SGHTA, CDR2 FQGNSA. This CDR3 has 14 amino acids. Unmatched junction bases numbered 9, after V lost 4 bases and J lost 10 bases. CDR3 DNA: TGTGCCAGCAGCTCGGGACAGGGGACGACGGGAGCTTTCTTT. This codes for CASSSGQGTTGAFF.

The rearrangement joins TRBV9 to TRBJ2-1, with a weak D call TRBD1 (6 bases). The CDR3 is 13 residues long. V lost 6 bases and J 4 bases, leaving 11 bases between the germline ends. Germline V CDR1 and CDR2: SGDLS, YYNGEE. Here the CDR3 reads CASIWDTYNEQFF. The CDR3 DNA sequence: TGTGCCAGCATCTGGGACACGTACAATGAGCAGTTCTTC. The full variable domain, with the rest looked up from reference TRBV9 and TRBJ2-1, is DSGVTQTPKHLITATGQRVTLRCSPRSGDLSVYWYQQSLDQGLQFLIQYYNGEERAKGNILERFSAQQFPDLHSELNLSSLELGDSALYFCASIWDTYNEQFFGPGTRLTVL.

This chain joins TRBV3-1 (or the pseudogene TRBV3-2) and TRBJ1-1; TRBD1 matches 7 bases. Unmatched junction bases numbered 4, after V lost 6 bases and J lost 3 bases. Germline assignment: CDR1 LGHDT and CDR2 YNNKEL (reference sequence). The length of the CDR3 is 13 residues. CDR3 in amino acids: CASRGQFYTEAFF. The CDR3 nucleotides are TGTGCCAGCAGGGGACAGTTCTACACTGAAGCTTTCTTT.

This clone was detected only a few times. This chain links TRBV19 with TRBJ1-5; D might be TRBD1 (6 bases). The CDR3 loop spans 13 amino acids. CDR1 is LNHDA and CDR2 is SQIVND in the germline V gene (reference sequence). V was pared by 5 bases and J by 4 bases, with 9 bases between. The CDR3 loop reads CASSRQVNQPQHF. The CDR3 nucleotides are TGTGCCAGTAGTCGACAGGTTAATCAGCCCCAGCATTTT.

V is TRBV25-1 and J is TRBJ1-1, with 7 bases identical to TRBD1. The CDR3 is 15 amino acids. CDR1 MGHDK and CDR2 SYGVNS come from the germline V gene. V was clipped by 3 bases and J by 2 bases; unmatched bases: 6. The CDR3 DNA follows: TGTGCCAGCAGTGATAGGAGGGGGCTAAACACTGAAGCTTTCTTT. It codes for CASSDRRGLNTEAFF.